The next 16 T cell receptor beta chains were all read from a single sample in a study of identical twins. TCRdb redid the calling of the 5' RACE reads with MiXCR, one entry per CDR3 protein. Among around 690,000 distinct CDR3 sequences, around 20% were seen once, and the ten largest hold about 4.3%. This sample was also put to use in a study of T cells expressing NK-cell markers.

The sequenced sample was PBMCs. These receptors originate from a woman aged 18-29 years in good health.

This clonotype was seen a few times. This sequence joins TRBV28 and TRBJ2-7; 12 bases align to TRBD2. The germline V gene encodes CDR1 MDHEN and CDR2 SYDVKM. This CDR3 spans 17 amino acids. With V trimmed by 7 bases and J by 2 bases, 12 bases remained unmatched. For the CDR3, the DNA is TGTGCCAGCACCCCTGCCGGGACTAGCGGGTTCGCCTACGAGCAGTACTTC. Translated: CASTPAGTSGFAYEQYF.

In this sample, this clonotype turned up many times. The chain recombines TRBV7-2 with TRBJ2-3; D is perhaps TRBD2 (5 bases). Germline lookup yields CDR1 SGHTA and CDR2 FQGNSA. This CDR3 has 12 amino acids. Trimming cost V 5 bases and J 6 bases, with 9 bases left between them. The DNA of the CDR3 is TGTGCCAGCAGCCTCGAGCGGGATACGCAGTATTTT. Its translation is CASSLERDTQYF.

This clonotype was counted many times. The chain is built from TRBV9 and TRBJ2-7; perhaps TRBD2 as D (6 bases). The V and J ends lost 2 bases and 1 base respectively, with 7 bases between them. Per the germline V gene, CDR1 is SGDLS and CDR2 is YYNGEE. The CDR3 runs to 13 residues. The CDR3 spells CASSVGTSYEQYF. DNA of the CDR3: TGTGCCAGCAGCGTGGGGACTTCCTACGAGCAGTACTTC.

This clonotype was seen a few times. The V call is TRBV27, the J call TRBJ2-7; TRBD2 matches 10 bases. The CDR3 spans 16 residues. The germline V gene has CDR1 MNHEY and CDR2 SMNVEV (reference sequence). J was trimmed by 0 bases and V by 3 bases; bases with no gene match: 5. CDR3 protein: CASSLVSGRGSYEQYF. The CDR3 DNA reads TGTGCCAGCAGTTTGGTGAGCGGGAGGGGCTCCTACGAGCAGTACTTC.

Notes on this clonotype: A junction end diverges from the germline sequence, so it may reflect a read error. Here the CDR3 reads CTSSQHRTQLTYEQYF. Here the CDR3 DNA reads TGTACCAGCAGTCAACACCGGACTCAGCTGACCTACGAGCAGTACTTC. The chain links TRBV12-3 or TRBV12-4 to TRBJ2-7, with D possibly matching TRBD2 (5 bases). The CDR3 consists of 16 residues.

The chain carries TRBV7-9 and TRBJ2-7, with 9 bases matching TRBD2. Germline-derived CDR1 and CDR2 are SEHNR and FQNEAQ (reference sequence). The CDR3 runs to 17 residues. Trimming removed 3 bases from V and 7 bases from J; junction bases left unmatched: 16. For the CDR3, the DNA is TGTGCCAGCAGCTTGAGGTCGTTCCAGCGGGAGGAATGGGAGCAGTACTTC. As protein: CASSLRSFQREEWEQYF.

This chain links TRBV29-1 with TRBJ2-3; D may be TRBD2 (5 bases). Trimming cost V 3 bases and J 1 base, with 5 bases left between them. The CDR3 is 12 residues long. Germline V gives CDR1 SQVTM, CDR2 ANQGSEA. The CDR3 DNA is TGCAGCGTTGAGGAGGGCACAGATACGCAGTATTTT. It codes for CSVEEGTDTQYF.

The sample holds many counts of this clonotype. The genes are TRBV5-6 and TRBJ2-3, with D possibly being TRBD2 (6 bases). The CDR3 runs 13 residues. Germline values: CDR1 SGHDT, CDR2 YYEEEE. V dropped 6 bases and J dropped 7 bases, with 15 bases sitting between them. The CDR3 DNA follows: TGTGCCAGCACCTCGGGGACTCCTAATACGCAGTATTTT. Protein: CASTSGTPNTQYF.

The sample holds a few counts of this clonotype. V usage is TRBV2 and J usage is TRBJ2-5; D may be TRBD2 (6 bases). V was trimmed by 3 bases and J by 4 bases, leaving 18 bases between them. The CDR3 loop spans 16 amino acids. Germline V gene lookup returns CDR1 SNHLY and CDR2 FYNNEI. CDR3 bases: TGTGCCAGCAGTGACCGCATTACTAGCAATGGAGAGACCCAGTACTTC. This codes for CASSDRITSNGETQYF.

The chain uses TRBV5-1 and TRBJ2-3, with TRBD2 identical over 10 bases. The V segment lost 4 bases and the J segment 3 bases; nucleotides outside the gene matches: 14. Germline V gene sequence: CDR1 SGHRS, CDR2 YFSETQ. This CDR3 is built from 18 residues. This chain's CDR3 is CASSPSGSGRARTDTQYF. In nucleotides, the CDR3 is TGCGCCAGCAGCCCCTCAGGGAGCGGGAGGGCCCGGACAGATACGCAGTATTTT.

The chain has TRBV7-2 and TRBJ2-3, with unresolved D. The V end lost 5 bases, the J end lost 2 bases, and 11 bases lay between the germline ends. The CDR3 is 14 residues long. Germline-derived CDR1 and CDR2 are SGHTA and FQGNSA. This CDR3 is CASSPYGTTDTQYF. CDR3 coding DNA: TGTGCCAGCAGCCCCTACGGAACCACAGATACGCAGTATTTT.

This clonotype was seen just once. CDR3 sequence: CASSRHSSNQPQHF. In DNA form, the CDR3 reads TGTGCCAGCAGCCGACACAGCAGCAATCAGCCCCAGCATTTT. The J gene is TRBJ1-5, the V gene TRBV12-3 or TRBV12-4; no clear D. The V end was cut by 6 bases, the J end by 1 base, with 10 bases between. CDR3 size: 14 residues.

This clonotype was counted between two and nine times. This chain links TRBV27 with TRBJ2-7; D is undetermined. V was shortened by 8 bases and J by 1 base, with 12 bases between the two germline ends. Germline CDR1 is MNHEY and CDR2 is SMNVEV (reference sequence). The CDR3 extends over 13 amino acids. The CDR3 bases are TGTGCCAGCCGTAGGGTGGGGTCCTACGAGCAGTACTTC. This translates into CASRRVGSYEQYF.

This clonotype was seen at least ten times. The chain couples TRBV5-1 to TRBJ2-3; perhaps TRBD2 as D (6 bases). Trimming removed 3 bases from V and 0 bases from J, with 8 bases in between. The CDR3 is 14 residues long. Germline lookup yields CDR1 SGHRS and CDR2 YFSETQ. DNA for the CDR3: TGCGCCAGCAGCTCCGGGACTAGCACAGATACGCAGTATTTT. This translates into CASSSGTSTDTQYF.

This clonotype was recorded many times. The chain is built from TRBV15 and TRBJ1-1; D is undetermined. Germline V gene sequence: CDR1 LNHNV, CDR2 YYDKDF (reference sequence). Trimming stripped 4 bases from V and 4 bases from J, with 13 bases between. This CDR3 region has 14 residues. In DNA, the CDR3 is TGTGCCACCAGCAACCTTAATAGGGTCACTGAAGCTTTCTTT. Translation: CATSNLNRVTEAFF.

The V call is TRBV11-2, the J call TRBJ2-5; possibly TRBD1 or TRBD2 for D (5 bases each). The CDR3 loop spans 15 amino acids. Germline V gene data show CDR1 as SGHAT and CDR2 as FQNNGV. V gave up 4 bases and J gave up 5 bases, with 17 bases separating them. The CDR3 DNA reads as TGTGCCAGCAGCTACGGGACCCCAGGTGGGGAGACCCAGTACTTC. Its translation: CASSYGTPGGETQYF.